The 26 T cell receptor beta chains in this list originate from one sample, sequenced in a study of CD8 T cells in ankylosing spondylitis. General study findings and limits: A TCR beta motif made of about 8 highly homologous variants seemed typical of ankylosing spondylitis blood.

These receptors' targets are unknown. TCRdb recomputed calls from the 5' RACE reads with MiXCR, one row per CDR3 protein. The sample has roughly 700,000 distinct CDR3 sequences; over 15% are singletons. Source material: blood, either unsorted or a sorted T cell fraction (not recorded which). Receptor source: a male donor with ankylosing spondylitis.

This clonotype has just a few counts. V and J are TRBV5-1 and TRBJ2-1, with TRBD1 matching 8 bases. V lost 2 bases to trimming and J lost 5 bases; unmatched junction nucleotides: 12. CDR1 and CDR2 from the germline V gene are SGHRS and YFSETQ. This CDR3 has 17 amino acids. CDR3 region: CASSFVGLGQGDNEQFF. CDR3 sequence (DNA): TGCGCCAGCAGCTTTGTCGGGTTAGGACAGGGCGACAATGAGCAGTTCTTC.

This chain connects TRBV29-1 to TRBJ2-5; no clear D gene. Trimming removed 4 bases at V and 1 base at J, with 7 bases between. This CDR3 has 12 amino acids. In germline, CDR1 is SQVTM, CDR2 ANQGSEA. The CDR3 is CSVVSSQETQYF. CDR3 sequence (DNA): TGCAGCGTTGTTTCCAGCCAAGAGACCCAGTACTTC. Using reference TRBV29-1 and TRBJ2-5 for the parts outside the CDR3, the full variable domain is SAVISQKPSRDICQRGTSLTIQCQVDSQVTMMFWYRQQPGQSLTLIATANQGSEATYESGFVIDKFPISRPNLTFSTLTVSNMSPEDSSIYLCSVVSSQETQYFGPGTRLLVL.

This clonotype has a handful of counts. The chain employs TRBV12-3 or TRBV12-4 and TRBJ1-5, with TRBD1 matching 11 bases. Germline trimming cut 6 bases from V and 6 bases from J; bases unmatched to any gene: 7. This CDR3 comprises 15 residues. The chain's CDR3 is CASSQKDRGPQPQHF. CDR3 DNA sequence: TGTGCCAGCAGCCAGAAGGACAGGGGGCCTCAGCCCCAGCATTTT.

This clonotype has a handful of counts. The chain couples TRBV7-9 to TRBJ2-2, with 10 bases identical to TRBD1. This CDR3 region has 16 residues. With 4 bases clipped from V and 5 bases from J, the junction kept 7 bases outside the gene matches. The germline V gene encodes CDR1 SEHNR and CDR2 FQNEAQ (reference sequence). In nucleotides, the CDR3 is TGTGCCAGCAGCTCACCTCGGACAGGGGGAACCGGGGAGCTGTTTTTT. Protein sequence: CASSSPRTGGTGELFF.

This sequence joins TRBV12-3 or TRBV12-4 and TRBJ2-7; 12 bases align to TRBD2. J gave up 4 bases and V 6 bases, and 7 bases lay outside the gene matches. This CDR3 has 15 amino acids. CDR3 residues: CASSIGLAGLYEQYF. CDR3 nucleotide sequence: TGTGCCAGCAGCATAGGACTAGCGGGATTATACGAGCAGTACTTC.

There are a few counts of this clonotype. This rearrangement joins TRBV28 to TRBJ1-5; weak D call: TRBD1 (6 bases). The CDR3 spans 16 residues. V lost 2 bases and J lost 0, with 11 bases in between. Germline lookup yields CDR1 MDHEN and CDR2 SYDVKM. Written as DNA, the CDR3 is TGTGCCAGCAGTTTAGTTAGGGGGAATAGCAATCAGCCCCAGCATTTT. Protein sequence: CASSLVRGNSNQPQHF.

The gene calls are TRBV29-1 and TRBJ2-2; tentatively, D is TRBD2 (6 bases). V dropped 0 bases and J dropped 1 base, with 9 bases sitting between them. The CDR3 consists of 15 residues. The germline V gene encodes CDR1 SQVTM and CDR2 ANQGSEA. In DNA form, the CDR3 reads TGCAGCGTTGAAGATCTGGGACTGAACACCGGGGAGCTGTTTTTT. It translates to CSVEDLGLNTGELFF.

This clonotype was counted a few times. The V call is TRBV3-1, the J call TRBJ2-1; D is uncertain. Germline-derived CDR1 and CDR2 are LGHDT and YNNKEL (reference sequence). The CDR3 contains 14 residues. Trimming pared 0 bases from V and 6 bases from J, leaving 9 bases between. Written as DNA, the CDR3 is TGTGCCAGCAGCCAAGATGTTCGTTCCAATGAGCAGTTCTTC. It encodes CASSQDVRSNEQFF.

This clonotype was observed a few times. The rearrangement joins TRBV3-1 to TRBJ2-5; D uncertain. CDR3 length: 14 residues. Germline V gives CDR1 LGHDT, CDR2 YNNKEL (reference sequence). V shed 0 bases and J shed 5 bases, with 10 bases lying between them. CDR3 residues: CASSQDIVRETQYF. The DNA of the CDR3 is TGTGCCAGCAGCCAAGATATAGTGAGGGAGACCCAGTACTTC.

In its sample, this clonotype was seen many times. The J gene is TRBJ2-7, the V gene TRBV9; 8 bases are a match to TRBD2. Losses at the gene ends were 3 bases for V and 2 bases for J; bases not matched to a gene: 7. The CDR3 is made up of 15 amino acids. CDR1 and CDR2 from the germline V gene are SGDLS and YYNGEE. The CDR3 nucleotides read TGTGCCAGCAGCGAGCTAGCGGGCCTTACCTACGAGCAGTACTTC. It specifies CASSELAGLTYEQYF.

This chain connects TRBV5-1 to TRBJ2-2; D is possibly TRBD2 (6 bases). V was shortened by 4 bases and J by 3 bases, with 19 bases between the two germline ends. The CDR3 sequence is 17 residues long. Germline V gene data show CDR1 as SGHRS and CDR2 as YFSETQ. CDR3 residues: CASSAKITGDHTGELFF. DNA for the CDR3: TGCGCCAGCAGCGCCAAAATTACGGGGGACCACACCGGGGAGCTGTTTTTT. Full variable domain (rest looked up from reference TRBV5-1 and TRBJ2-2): KAGVTQTPRYLIKTRGQQVTLSCSPISGHRSVSWYQQTPGQGLQFLFEYFSETQRNKGNFPGRFSGRQFSNSRSEMNVSTLELGDSALYLCASSAKITGDHTGELFFGEGSRLTVL.

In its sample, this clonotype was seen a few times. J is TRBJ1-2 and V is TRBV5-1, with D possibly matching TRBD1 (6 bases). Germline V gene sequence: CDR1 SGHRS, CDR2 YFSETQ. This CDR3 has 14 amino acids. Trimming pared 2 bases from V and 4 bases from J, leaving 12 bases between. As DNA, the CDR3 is TGCGCCAGCAGCTTAGAGGGGGACACCTATGGCTACACCTTC. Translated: CASSLEGDTYGYTF.

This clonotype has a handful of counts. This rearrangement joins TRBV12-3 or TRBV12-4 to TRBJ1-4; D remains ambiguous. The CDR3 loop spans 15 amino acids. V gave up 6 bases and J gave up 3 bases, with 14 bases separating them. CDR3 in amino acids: CASRSAWGANEKLFF. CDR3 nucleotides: TGTGCCAGCAGATCGGCGTGGGGTGCTAATGAAAAACTGTTTTTT.

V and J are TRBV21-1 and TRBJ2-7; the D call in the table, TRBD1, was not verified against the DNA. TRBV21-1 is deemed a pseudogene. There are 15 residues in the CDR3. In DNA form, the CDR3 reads TGTGCCAGCAGCAAAGTTACCGCCCGTTCCTACGAGCAGTACTTC. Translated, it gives CASSKVTARSYEQYF.

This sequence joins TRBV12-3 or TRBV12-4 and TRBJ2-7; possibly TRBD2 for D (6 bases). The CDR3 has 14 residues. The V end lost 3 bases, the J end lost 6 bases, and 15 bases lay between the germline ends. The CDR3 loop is CASSFGGKKSEQYF. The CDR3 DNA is TGTGCCAGCAGTTTCGGCGGGAAAAAAAGCGAGCAGTACTTC.

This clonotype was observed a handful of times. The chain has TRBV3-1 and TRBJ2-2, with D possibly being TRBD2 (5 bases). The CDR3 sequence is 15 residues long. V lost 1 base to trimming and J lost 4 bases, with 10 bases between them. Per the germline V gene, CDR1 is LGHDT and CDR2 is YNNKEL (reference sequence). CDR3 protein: CASSQAGLSTGELFF. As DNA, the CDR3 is TGTGCCAGCAGCCAAGCCGGACTGAGCACCGGGGAGCTGTTTTTT. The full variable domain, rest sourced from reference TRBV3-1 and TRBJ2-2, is DTAVSQTPKYLVTQMGNDKSIKCEQNLGHDTMYWYKQDSKKFLKIMFSYNNKELIINETVPNRFSPKSPDKAHLNLHINSLELGDSAVYFCASSQAGLSTGELFFGEGSRLTVL.

CDR3 bases: TGTGCCAGCAGTTATGGAATAGGGGCTAGGAACACTGAAGCTTTCTTT. It codes for CASSYGIGARNTEAFF. V gene TRBV6-2 or TRBV6-3 combines with J gene TRBJ1-1; perhaps TRBD1 as D (5 bases). CDR3 length equals 16 residues. The germline V and J ends were trimmed by 3 bases and 1 base, with 15 bases remaining between them. Germline CDR1 MNHEY, CDR2 SVGEGT.

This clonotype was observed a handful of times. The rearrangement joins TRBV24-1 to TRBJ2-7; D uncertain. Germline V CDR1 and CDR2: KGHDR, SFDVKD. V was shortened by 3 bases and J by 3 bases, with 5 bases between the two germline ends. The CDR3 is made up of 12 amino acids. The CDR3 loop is CATSDPNYEQYF. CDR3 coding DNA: TGTGCCACCAGTGATCCCAACTACGAGCAGTACTTC.

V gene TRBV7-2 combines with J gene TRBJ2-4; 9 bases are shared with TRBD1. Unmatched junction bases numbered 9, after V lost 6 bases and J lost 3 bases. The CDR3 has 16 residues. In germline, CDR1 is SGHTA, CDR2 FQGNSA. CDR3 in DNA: TGTGCCAGCAGTTCCTGGACAGGGGTGGACAAAAACATTCAGTACTTC. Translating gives CASSSWTGVDKNIQYF.

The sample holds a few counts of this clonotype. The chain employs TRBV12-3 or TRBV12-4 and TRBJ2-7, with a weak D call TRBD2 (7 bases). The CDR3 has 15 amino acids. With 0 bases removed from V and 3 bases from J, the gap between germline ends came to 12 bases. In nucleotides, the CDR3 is TGTGCCAGCAGTTTAGCGCCGGGGGGCGGCTACGAGCAGTACTTC. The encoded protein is CASSLAPGGGYEQYF.

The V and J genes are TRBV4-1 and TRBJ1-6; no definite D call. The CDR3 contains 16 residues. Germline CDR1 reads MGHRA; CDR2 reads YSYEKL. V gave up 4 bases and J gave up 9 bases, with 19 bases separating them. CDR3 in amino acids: CASSLQDEGLRSPLHF. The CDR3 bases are TGCGCCAGCAGCCTCCAAGACGAGGGCCTTCGTTCACCCCTCCACTTT.

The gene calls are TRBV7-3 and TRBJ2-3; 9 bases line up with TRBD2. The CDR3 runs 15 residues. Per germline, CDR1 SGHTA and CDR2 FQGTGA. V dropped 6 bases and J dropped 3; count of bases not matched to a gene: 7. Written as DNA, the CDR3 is TGTGCCAGCAGGTCGTCTAGCGGGGAAACAGATACGCAGTATTTT. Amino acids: CASRSSSGETDTQYF.

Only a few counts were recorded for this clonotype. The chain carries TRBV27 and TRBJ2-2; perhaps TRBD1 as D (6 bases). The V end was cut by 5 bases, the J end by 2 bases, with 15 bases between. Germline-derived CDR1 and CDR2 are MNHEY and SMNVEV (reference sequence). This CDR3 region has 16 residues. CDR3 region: CASSPTDSQNTGELFF. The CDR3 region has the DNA TGTGCCAGCAGTCCGACGGACAGCCAAAACACCGGGGAGCTGTTTTTT.

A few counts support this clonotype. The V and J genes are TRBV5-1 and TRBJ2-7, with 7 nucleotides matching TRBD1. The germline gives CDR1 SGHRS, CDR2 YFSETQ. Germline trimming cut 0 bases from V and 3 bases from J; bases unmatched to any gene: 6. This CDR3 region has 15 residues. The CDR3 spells CASSLVSGQLYEQYF. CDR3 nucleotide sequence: TGCGCCAGCAGCTTGGTATCGGGACAGCTCTACGAGCAGTACTTC.

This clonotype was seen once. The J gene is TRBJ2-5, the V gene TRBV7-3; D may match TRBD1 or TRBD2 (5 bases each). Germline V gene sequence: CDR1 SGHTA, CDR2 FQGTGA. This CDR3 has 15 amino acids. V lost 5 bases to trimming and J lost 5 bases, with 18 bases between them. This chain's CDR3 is CASSPGGGKGETQYF. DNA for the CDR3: TGTGCCAGCAGCCCGGGTGGGGGTAAAGGGGAGACCCAGTACTTC.

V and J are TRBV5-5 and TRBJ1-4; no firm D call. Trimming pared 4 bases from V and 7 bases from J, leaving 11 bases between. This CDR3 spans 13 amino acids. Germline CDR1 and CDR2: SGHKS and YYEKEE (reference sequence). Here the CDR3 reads CASSVQSGEKLFF. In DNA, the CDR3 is TGTGCCAGCAGCGTACAGTCAGGTGAAAAACTGTTTTTT.